A single sample gave rise to the 32 T cell receptor beta chains below, sequenced in a study of T cell changes during pregnancy in multiple sclerosis. Clones were read by immunoSEQ multiplex PCR, and TCRdb kept only the in-frame ones, dropping some. The profile shows over 55,000 clones, roughly 94% of them singletons. The sample was CD8+ T cells from peripheral blood mononuclear cells, taken in the third trimester of pregnancy. Source of these receptors: a female donor with multiple sclerosis, enrolled in a pregnancy study.

This chain links TRBV14 with TRBJ2-1, with D tentatively TRBD2 (5 bases). CDR3 size: 13 residues. Deletions cut 5 bases from V and 8 bases from J, with 13 bases between. Germline CDR1 and CDR2: SGHDN and FVKESK. The CDR3 sequence: CASSSFAGHEQFF. The CDR3 nucleotides are TGTGCCAGCAGCTCGTTTGCGGGCCATGAGCAGTTCTTC.

The chain uses TRBV4-1 and TRBJ1-1; D unclear. Germline values: CDR1 MGHRA, CDR2 YSYEKL. CDR3 length: 14 amino acids. Trimming left V 3 bases short and J 4 bases short, with 12 bases between. The CDR3 region is CASSHGPAGTEAFF. In DNA form, the CDR3 reads TGCGCCAGCAGCCATGGTCCGGCGGGCACTGAAGCTTTCTTT.

This clone was counted only a few times. The chain carries TRBV11-2 and TRBJ2-1; tentatively, D is TRBD2 (6 bases). The CDR3 spans 18 residues. The germline gives CDR1 SGHAT, CDR2 FQNNGV. Trimming removed 1 base from V and 3 bases from J, with 19 bases in between. The CDR3 region has the DNA TGTGCCAGCAGCTTAGGCCCTTCCCTAGCGATCCTCTACAATGAGCAGTTCTTC. As protein: CASSLGPSLAILYNEQFF.

CDR3 region: CASSGRGGPGLAPNEQFF. The CDR3 nucleotides are TGTGCCAGCAGTGGACGCGGGGGACCGGGACTAGCGCCCAATGAGCAGTTCTTC. This chain links TRBV27 with TRBJ2-1, with 10 bases aligning to TRBD2. This CDR3 is 18 amino acids long. Germline trimming cut 5 bases from V and 6 bases from J; bases unmatched to any gene: 16. CDR1 and CDR2 from the germline V gene are MNHEY and SMNVEV (reference sequence).

This chain joins TRBV14 and TRBJ2-7, with a possible D match to TRBD1 (6 bases). Germline values: CDR1 SGHDN, CDR2 FVKESK. This CDR3 has 14 amino acids. V lost 4 bases and J lost 3, with 13 bases in between. CDR3 DNA sequence: TGTGCCAGCAGCCCCGACAGGTCGGGCTACGAGCAGTACTTC. Translating gives CASSPDRSGYEQYF.

The sample holds one count of this clone. The chain couples TRBV11-2 to TRBJ1-1; D call uncertain. The V end lost 4 bases, the J end lost 3 bases, and 15 bases lay between the germline ends. The CDR3 has 15 residues. Germline V gene lookup returns CDR1 SGHAT and CDR2 FQNNGV. This chain's CDR3 is CASSSPVGVHTEAFF. The CDR3 coding sequence is TGTGCCAGCAGCTCCCCAGTAGGAGTACACACTGAAGCTTTCTTT.

The V gene is TRBV5-4, the J gene TRBJ1-1, with D possibly TRBD1 on 6 matching bases. V lost 4 bases to trimming and J lost 8 bases, with 12 bases between them. The V gene's germline CDR1 is SGHNT and CDR2 YYREEE (reference sequence). The CDR3 loop spans 12 amino acids. This CDR3 reads CASSVQGWEAFF. CDR3 DNA sequence: TGTGCCAGCAGCGTACAGGGATGGGAAGCTTTCTTT.

The V call is TRBV4-1, the J call TRBJ2-7; 14 positions agree with TRBD2. This CDR3 spans 16 amino acids. Trimming at V came to 3 bases and at J to 1 base, leaving 2 bases not matched to a gene. Germline values: CDR1 MGHRA, CDR2 YSYEKL. CDR3 amino acids: CASSQGTSGRSYEQYF. CDR3 bases: TGCGCCAGCAGCCAGGGGACTAGCGGGAGATCCTACGAGCAGTACTTC.

V is TRBV13 and J is TRBJ2-4; 8 positions match TRBD2. The CDR3 has 13 amino acids. Unmatched junction bases numbered 10, after V lost 5 bases and J lost 13 bases. Germline loops: CDR1 PRHDT, CDR2 FYEKMQ (reference sequence). CDR3 sequence (DNA): TGTGCCAGCAGCGGCGGGACTAGAGTACCCCAGTACTTC. This translates into CASSGGTRVPQYF.

V usage is TRBV27 and J usage is TRBJ2-5, with 7 bases matching TRBD1. Germline lookup yields CDR1 MNHEY and CDR2 SMNVEV (reference sequence). The CDR3 is made up of 14 amino acids. The V gene end was trimmed by 5 bases and the J gene end by 3 bases; junction bases not matched to a gene: 6. This chain's CDR3 is CASSPDRVKETQYF. Here the CDR3 DNA reads TGTGCCAGCAGTCCAGACAGGGTGAAAGAGACCCAGTACTTC.

This sequence joins TRBV10-1 and TRBJ1-1; no clear D gene. Trimming left V 6 bases short and J 0 bases short, with 8 bases between. The germline CDR1 and CDR2 sequences are WNHNN and SYGVQD (reference sequence). CDR3 length: 13 amino acids. The CDR3 DNA reads TGCGCCAGCAGCCCTACGATGAACACTGAAGCTTTCTTT. Protein sequence: CASSPTMNTEAFF.

The chain combines TRBV7-9 with TRBJ2-5; TRBD1 aligns across 10 bases. The germline V gene encodes CDR1 SEHNR and CDR2 FQNEAQ (reference sequence). CDR3 length: 16 residues. J lost 0 bases, V lost 6 bases, and 7 bases had no gene match. CDR3 amino acids: CASRHGGQGYQETQYF. DNA for the CDR3: TGTGCCAGCAGGCACGGGGGACAGGGGTACCAAGAGACCCAGTACTTC. The whole variable domain, remainder taken from reference TRBV7-9 and TRBJ2-5, is DTGVSQNPRHKITKRGQNVTFRCDPISEHNRLYWYRQTLGQGPEFLTYFQNEAQLEKSRLLSDRFSAERPKGSFSTLEIQRTEQGDSAMYLCASRHGGQGYQETQYFGPGTRLLVL.

CDR3 DNA: TGTGCCAGCAGTTTTCGGGCGGGAGGGCGAGAGACCCAGTACTTC. It specifies CASSFRAGGRETQYF. This chain connects TRBV27 to TRBJ2-5; the match to TRBD2 covers 9 bases. From germline, CDR1 is MNHEY and CDR2 SMNVEV (reference sequence). The ends lost 3 bases at V and 4 bases at J; junction bases unmatched: 6. CDR3 length: 15 residues.

V usage is TRBV28 and J usage is TRBJ1-2; 10 bases fit TRBD1. Germline lookup yields CDR1 MDHEN and CDR2 SYDVKM. V was clipped by 6 bases and J by 4 bases; unmatched bases: 11. CDR3 size: 16 residues. CDR3: CASRLSDRGYGYGYTF. The CDR3 bases are TGTGCCAGCAGGCTTTCGGACAGGGGGTATGGCTATGGCTACACCTTC.

Details on this clone: Other DNA sequences in this sample translate to the same CDR3. The chain has TRBV6-5 and TRBJ2-7, with D perhaps TRBD1 (5 bases). V was pared by 9 bases and J by 4 bases, with 16 bases between. Germline V gene data show CDR1 as MNHEY and CDR2 as SVGAGI. This CDR3 is 13 amino acids long. This chain's CDR3 is CASSIDSSYEQYF. The CDR3 DNA sequence: TGTGCCAGTAGCATCGACAGTTCTTACGAGCAGTACTTC.

The V call is TRBV4-1, the J call TRBJ1-5; D not resolved. The CDR3 is made up of 15 amino acids. The germline V gene encodes CDR1 MGHRA and CDR2 YSYEKL. The ends were cut back, 4 bases at V and 7 bases at J, with 17 bases in the middle. The CDR3 coding sequence is TGCGCCAGCAGCCCCTATTCCGGGTTCTTCCAGCCCCAGCATTTT. Amino acids: CASSPYSGFFQPQHF.

The chain is built from TRBV27 and TRBJ2-7; TRBD2 matches at 11 bases. Germline-derived CDR1 and CDR2 are MNHEY and SMNVEV (reference sequence). The CDR3 is 15 residues long. The junction had 3 bases not matched to a gene; V was cut back by 5 bases and J by 0 bases. CDR3 sequence (DNA): TGTGCCAGCAGTCTTAGCGGGAGGGCCTCCTACGAGCAGTACTTC. It translates to CASSLSGRASYEQYF.

The CDR3 loop reads CASRPGTSYQETQYF. The CDR3 nucleotides are TGTGCCAGCAGGCCGGGGACTTCGTACCAAGAGACCCAGTACTTC. The chain is built from TRBV28 and TRBJ2-5; possible D gene TRBD2, 6 bases. The CDR3 has 15 amino acids. From germline, CDR1 is MDHEN and CDR2 SYDVKM. The V end was cut by 6 bases, the J end by 0 bases, with 14 bases between.

J is TRBJ2-2 and V is TRBV9; no reliable D call. The V gene lost 0 bases and the J gene lost 6 bases, with 9 bases spanning the gap. Germline-derived CDR1 and CDR2 are SGDLS and YYNGEE. There are 14 residues in the CDR3. The CDR3 region has the DNA TGTGCCAGCAGCGTAGGCGGAGTGGCCGGGGAGCTGTTTTTT. Residues: CASSVGGVAGELFF. The variable domain in full, with the rest retrieved from reference TRBV9 and TRBJ2-2, is DSGVTQTPKHLITATGQRVTLRCSPRSGDLSVYWYQQSLDQGLQFLIQYYNGEERAKGNILERFSAQQFPDLHSELNLSSLELGDSALYFCASSVGGVAGELFFGEGSRLTVL.

The genes are TRBV5-1 and TRBJ2-3; the match to TRBD2 covers 13 bases. From germline, CDR1 is SGHRS and CDR2 YFSETQ. The CDR3 has 18 residues. The junction had 10 bases not matched to a gene; V was cut back by 4 bases and J by 2 bases. CDR3 nucleotide sequence: TGCGCCAGCAGCGGAGCCGGGACTAGCGGGACCAACACAGATACGCAGTATTTT. It is translated as CASSGAGTSGTNTDTQYF.

The chain combines TRBV4-2 with TRBJ1-1, with TRBD1 matching over 9 bases. CDR1 is LGHNA and CDR2 is YNFKEQ in the germline V gene. There are 17 residues in the CDR3. V shed 4 bases and J 0 bases; nucleotides not matched to a gene: 9. The CDR3 reads CASSPLRDRDVNTEAFF. Here the CDR3 DNA reads TGTGCCAGCAGCCCACTCCGGGACAGGGATGTGAACACTGAAGCTTTCTTT.

The chain employs TRBV19 and TRBJ1-5; unclear D gene. The V and J ends lost 1 base and 5 bases respectively, with 9 bases between them. The CDR3 sequence is 14 residues long. CDR1 and CDR2 (germline): LNHDA, SQIVND (reference sequence). The CDR3 sequence is CASSIVWGDQPQHF. CDR3 coding DNA: TGTGCCAGTAGTATAGTTTGGGGAGATCAGCCCCAGCATTTT. Filled out from reference TRBV19 and TRBJ1-5, the complete variable domain reads DGGITQSPKYLFRKEGQNVTLSCEQNLNHDAMYWYRQDPGQGLRLIYYSQIVNDFQKGDIAEGYSVSREKKESFPLTVTSAQKNPTAFYLCASSIVWGDQPQHFGDGTRLSIL.

This chain joins TRBV27 and TRBJ1-5; 7 bases agree with TRBD1. Trimming removed 2 bases from V and 2 bases from J; junction bases left unmatched: 3. The V gene's germline CDR1 is MNHEY and CDR2 SMNVEV (reference sequence). The CDR3 length is 15 residues. CDR3 amino acids: CASSLSDRGNQPQHF. CDR3 coding DNA: TGTGCCAGCAGTTTAAGTGACAGGGGCAATCAGCCCCAGCATTTT.

This chain joins TRBV28 and TRBJ2-7; a weak D match, TRBD2 (5 bases). CDR3 length: 14 amino acids. V lost 1 base, J lost 3 bases, and 10 bases lay in between. In germline, CDR1 is MDHEN, CDR2 SYDVKM. The CDR3 sequence: CASSLLLDYYEQYF. CDR3 bases: TGTGCCAGCAGTTTATTGCTCGACTACTACGAGCAGTACTTC.

V gene TRBV4-1 combines with J gene TRBJ2-7, with D possibly TRBD2 on 6 matching bases. Germline V lookup: CDR1 MGHRA, CDR2 YSYEKL. V lost 0 bases, J lost 0 bases, and 18 bases lay in between. The CDR3 covers 18 residues. The CDR3 spells CASSQDALEGRFSYEQYF. The CDR3 bases are TGCGCCAGCAGCCAAGATGCGCTGGAGGGCAGGTTCTCCTACGAGCAGTACTTC.

This sequence joins TRBV7-9 and TRBJ2-7, with TRBD1 as a possible D gene (5 bases). Germline loops: CDR1 SEHNR, CDR2 FQNEAQ (reference sequence). The CDR3 length is 13 residues. V was clipped by 4 bases and J by 5 bases, with 12 bases between them. The CDR3 nucleotides are TGTGCCAGCAGCTACCAGGGTATGGACGAGCAGTACTTC. It translates to CASSYQGMDEQYF. Using reference TRBV7-9 and TRBJ2-7 for the parts outside the CDR3, the full variable domain is DTGVSQNPRHKITKRGQNVTFRCDPISEHNRLYWYRQTLGQGPEFLTYFQNEAQLEKSRLLSDRFSAERPKGSFSTLEIQRTEQGDSAMYLCASSYQGMDEQYFGPGTRLTVT.

This chain uses TRBV5-1 with TRBJ1-1; perhaps TRBD1 as D (5 bases). CDR3 size: 14 residues. Trimming took off 0 bases at V and 7 bases at J, with 13 bases between the two ends. From germline, CDR1 is SGHRS and CDR2 YFSETQ. The CDR3 here is CASSLEAGVGEAFF. CDR3 nucleotide sequence: TGCGCCAGCAGCTTGGAGGCGGGGGTTGGTGAAGCTTTCTTT.

V usage is TRBV4-1 and J usage is TRBJ1-5; D might be TRBD1 (5 bases). The V and J ends lost 0 bases and 6 bases respectively, with 9 bases between them. The CDR3 has 14 residues. Per germline, CDR1 MGHRA and CDR2 YSYEKL. This CDR3 is CASSQERQSQPQHF. DNA for the CDR3: TGCGCCAGCAGCCAAGAGAGACAGAGTCAGCCCCAGCATTTT.

The chain recombines TRBV21-1 with TRBJ1-5; the table's TRBD1 call for D was not verified on the DNA. TRBV21-1 is a pseudogene locus. The CDR3 is made up of 15 amino acids. The CDR3 DNA reads TGTGCCAGCAGCAAAGCGGGACAGAATAATCAGCCCCAGCATTTT. This codes for CASSKAGQNNQPQHF.

The V call is TRBV6-6, the J call TRBJ1-3; D is unresolved. Trimming took off 7 bases at V and 4 bases at J, with 8 bases between the two ends. The CDR3 runs to 12 residues. From germline, CDR1 is MNHNY and CDR2 SVGAGI (reference sequence). In nucleotides, the CDR3 is TGTGCCAGCACCGACGGGGGAAACACCATATATTTT. It codes for CASTDGGNTIYF.

The V gene is TRBV6-6, the J gene TRBJ2-7; the D is unclear. This CDR3 comprises 15 residues. CDR1 MNHNY and CDR2 SVGAGI come from the germline V gene (reference sequence). Trimming left V 1 base short and J 0 bases short, with 10 bases between. As DNA, the CDR3 is TGTGCCAGCAGTTACTTGATGGGCAGCTCCTACGAGCAGTACTTC. It is translated as CASSYLMGSSYEQYF.

This chain joins TRBV2 and TRBJ2-1, with 10 bases identical to TRBD1. This CDR3 is 15 amino acids long. The trim removed 7 bases at V and 10 bases at J, leaving 13 bases unmatched. Germline V gives CDR1 SNHLY, CDR2 FYNNEI. CDR3 in DNA: TGTGCCAGCAACCCCGCTCCCGGGACAGGGGTCGAGCAGTTCTTC. Protein product: CASNPAPGTGVEQFF. The whole variable domain, remainder taken from reference TRBV2 and TRBJ2-1, is EPEVTQTPSHQVTQMGQEVILRCVPISNHLYFYWYRQILGQKVEFLVSFYNNEISEKSEIFDDQFSVERPDGSNFTLKIRSTKLEDSAMYFCASNPAPGTGVEQFFGPGTRLTVL.